These 21 T cell receptor beta chains were sequenced from one sample in a study of T-cell memory formation after mild COVID-19. TCRdb fed the 5' RACE reads into MiXCR, producing one record per CDR3 protein. The sample lists roughly 190,000 distinct CDR3 sequences, under 30% occurring once. The sample consisted of PBMCs or a T cell subset sorted from them (not recorded which). The origin of the receptors is an adult woman who had mild COVID-19 (a few samples of this study predate the infection). Cell type and time point are not known.

This clonotype has just a few counts. V and J are TRBV21-1 and TRBJ2-7; the table's D call, TRBD2, was not checked against the DNA. TRBV21-1 counts as a pseudogene. This CDR3 contains 16 residues. The CDR3 nucleotides read TGTGCCAGCAGGGGACTAGCGGGAGAATCTGAAAACGAGCAGTACTTC. Protein sequence: CASRGLAGESENEQYF.

This clonotype was seen only a few times. The chain is built from TRBV2 and TRBJ2-7, with 7 bases aligning to TRBD1. The CDR3 consists of 17 residues. From germline, CDR1 is SNHLY and CDR2 FYNNEI. V trimming: 2 bases; J trimming: 2 bases; junction bases outside the gene matches: 12. The CDR3 sequence is CASSETLGQFPPYEQYF. The CDR3, as DNA: TGTGCCAGCAGTGAAACCTTGGGACAGTTCCCTCCCTACGAGCAGTACTTC.

V and J are TRBV27 and TRBJ2-5; TRBD1 or TRBD2 may be the D gene (5 bases each). Per the germline V gene, CDR1 is MNHEY and CDR2 is SMNVEV (reference sequence). V was clipped by 10 bases and J by 5 bases, with 23 bases between them. The CDR3 runs 15 residues. CDR3 in DNA: TGTGCCACCCTCTTGACAGCAGGGCGGGTCGAGACCCAGTACTTC. Translating it yields CATLLTAGRVETQYF.

V is TRBV6-2 or TRBV6-3 and J is TRBJ2-7, with D hard to call. This CDR3 comprises 13 residues. V was clipped by 6 bases and J by 0 bases, with 9 bases between them. Germline assignment: CDR1 MNHEY and CDR2 SVGEGT. The CDR3 DNA reads as TGTGCCAGCAGCCGCCCAAGCTCCTACGAGCAGTACTTC. Protein product: CASSRPSSYEQYF.

This rearrangement joins TRBV18 to TRBJ1-1; TRBD1 is a possible D gene (6 bases). The V end lost 3 bases, the J end lost 10 bases, and 15 bases lay between the germline ends. Germline CDR1 KGHSH, CDR2 LQKENI. The CDR3 totals 13 residues. The CDR3 is CASSPPRRGRAFF. The DNA for the CDR3 is TGTGCCAGCTCACCCCCCAGGCGGGGGCGAGCTTTCTTT.

This chain connects TRBV6-5 to TRBJ2-5; 9 bases match TRBD1. Unmatched junction bases numbered 7, after V lost 2 bases and J lost 6 bases. This CDR3 has 15 amino acids. Germline CDR1 is MNHEY and CDR2 is SVGAGI. The DNA for the CDR3 is TGTGCCAGCAGTTACGGCACAGGGGGCTTAAAGACCCAGTACTTC. Translation gives CASSYGTGGLKTQYF.

The sample holds a few counts of this clonotype. This chain uses TRBV5-5 with TRBJ1-3, with unresolved D. The germline CDR1 and CDR2 sequences are SGHKS and YYEKEE (reference sequence). V shed 0 bases and J shed 4 bases, with 14 bases lying between them. CDR3 size: 16 residues. CDR3: CASSLVGSGKGNTIYF. Here the CDR3 DNA reads TGTGCCAGCAGCTTGGTTGGGAGCGGAAAGGGAAACACCATATATTTT.

This clonotype has only one observation. This sequence joins TRBV10-2 and TRBJ2-1; D is undetermined. The germline V and J ends were trimmed by 2 bases and 4 bases, with 9 bases remaining between them. This CDR3 spans 14 amino acids. Germline assignment: CDR1 WSHSY and CDR2 SAAADI. The CDR3 nucleotides are TGCGCCAGCAGTGAGGCCGTCCTGTACAATGAGCAGTTCTTC. It is translated as CASSEAVLYNEQFF.

The chain is built from TRBV5-5 and TRBJ2-7, with D perhaps matching TRBD2 (6 bases). V was clipped by 2 bases and J by 4 bases, with 19 bases between them. CDR1 and CDR2 (germline): SGHKS, YYEKEE (reference sequence). The CDR3 sequence is 16 residues long. Here the CDR3 reads CASSFGGDAGWYEQYF. DNA for the CDR3: TGTGCCAGCAGCTTTGGAGGGGACGCGGGTTGGTACGAGCAGTACTTC.

CDR3 DNA: TGTGCCAGCAGCGACCCATCCTCCGGGACAAACACCGGGGAGCTGTTTTTT. Its protein is CASSDPSSGTNTGELFF. The rearrangement links TRBV9 to TRBJ2-2; possible D gene TRBD1, 6 bases. This CDR3 comprises 17 residues. Germline loops: CDR1 SGDLS, CDR2 YYNGEE. V lost 3 bases and J lost 2, with 17 bases in between.

This chain connects TRBV7-2 to TRBJ2-5; the match to TRBD2 covers 7 bases. J lost 9 bases, V lost 2 bases, and 12 bases had no gene match. The CDR3 extends over 15 amino acids. Germline V gene data show CDR1 as SGHTA and CDR2 as FQGNSA. As DNA, the CDR3 is TGTGCCAGCAGCTTAAATCGGATAGTCCGGGGGGCCCAGTACTTC. This sequence encodes CASSLNRIVRGAQYF.

The chain recombines TRBV20-1 with TRBJ1-6; unclear D gene. Germline values: CDR1 DFQATT, CDR2 SNEGSKA (reference sequence). The V gene lost 0 bases and the J gene lost 3 bases, with 9 bases spanning the gap. The CDR3 has 15 residues. The CDR3, as DNA: TGCAGTGCTAGAGAGAGACTCCTCTATAATTCACCCCTCCACTTT. This codes for CSARERLLYNSPLHF.

This clonotype occurred a few times. V usage is TRBV7-2 and J usage is TRBJ1-1, with TRBD1 identical over 7 bases. Germline-derived CDR1 and CDR2 are SGHTA and FQGNSA. This CDR3 spans 15 amino acids. With V trimmed by 2 bases and J by 8 bases, 11 bases remained unmatched. CDR3 sequence: CASSLIWSPGGEAFF. The CDR3 nucleotides read TGTGCCAGCAGCTTAATTTGGTCGCCAGGGGGAGAAGCTTTCTTT.

V usage is TRBV7-9 and J usage is TRBJ2-6; tentative D call: TRBD2 (5 bases). V was pared by 3 bases and J by 6 bases, with 12 bases between. The CDR3 is made up of 15 amino acids. CDR1 and CDR2 (germline): SEHNR, FQNEAQ (reference sequence). CDR3 bases: TGTGCCAGCAGCTTCTGGAGGCGACAGGCCAACGTCCTGACTTTC. This sequence encodes CASSFWRRQANVLTF. Drawing the rest from reference TRBV7-9 and TRBJ2-6, the complete variable domain is DTGVSQNPRHKITKRGQNVTFRCDPISEHNRLYWYRQTLGQGPEFLTYFQNEAQLEKSRLLSDRFSAERPKGSFSTLEIQRTEQGDSAMYLCASSFWRRQANVLTFGAGSRLTVL.

The V call is TRBV27, the J call TRBJ1-3; TRBD1 agrees at 7 bases. V shed 0 bases, J shed 0 bases, and the junction held 2 bases outside the gene matches. The CDR3 is made up of 16 amino acids. Germline assignment: CDR1 MNHEY and CDR2 SMNVEV (reference sequence). The CDR3 sequence: CASSLSNRGSGNTIYF. CDR3 nucleotides: TGTGCCAGCAGTTTATCTAACAGGGGCTCTGGAAACACCATATATTTT.

This clonotype was detected a few times. This chain links TRBV20-1 with TRBJ2-2; D ambiguous. The CDR3 is 16 residues long. Germline V gives CDR1 DFQATT, CDR2 SNEGSKA (reference sequence). With 3 bases removed from V and 2 bases from J, the gap between germline ends came to 16 bases. The CDR3 DNA sequence: TGCAGTGCTAGCCCCGACGGTGCCCTTAACACCGGGGAGCTGTTTTTT. Its protein is CSASPDGALNTGELFF.

This clonotype was seen only a few times. This chain uses TRBV7-2 with TRBJ2-1, with 11 bases that match TRBD2. Germline loops: CDR1 SGHTA, CDR2 FQGNSA. The CDR3 sequence is 14 residues long. Unmatched junction bases numbered 6, after V lost 5 bases and J lost 9 bases. This CDR3 is CASSISGLAAEQFF. CDR3 in DNA: TGTGCCAGCAGCATTTCGGGACTAGCGGCTGAGCAGTTCTTC.

This clonotype was picked up a small number of times. The chain recombines TRBV6-6 with TRBJ2-3, with TRBD2 as a possible D gene (6 bases). CDR3 length: 13 amino acids. The V gene's germline CDR1 is MNHNY and CDR2 SVGAGI (reference sequence). Trimming took 8 bases from V and 4 from J, leaving 13 bases between them. CDR3: CASRDSDPDTQYF. CDR3 nucleotide sequence: TGTGCCAGCCGGGACTCGGACCCAGATACGCAGTATTTT.

This clonotype appeared a few times. This sequence joins TRBV7-3 and TRBJ2-7; D remains unclear. The CDR3 covers 12 residues. The V gene's germline CDR1 is SGHTA and CDR2 FQGTGA. The V end lost 4 bases, the J end lost 1 base, and 5 bases lay between the germline ends. CDR3 nucleotides: TGTGCCAGCAGCTCCCGGTCCTACGAGCAGTACTTC. It yields the protein CASSSRSYEQYF.

V is TRBV7-3 and J is TRBJ2-3; D is possibly TRBD2 (6 bases). The CDR3 covers 15 residues. The V end was cut by 5 bases, the J end by 4 bases, with 16 bases between. CDR1 SGHTA and CDR2 FQGTGA come from the germline V gene. CDR3 region: CASSHGTSGADTQYF. CDR3 in DNA: TGTGCCAGCAGCCATGGGACTTCAGGAGCAGATACGCAGTATTTT.

The CDR3, as DNA: TGCGCCAGCAGCTTGTCGACTAGCGGGATTTCCTACGAGCAGTACTTC. Translated, it gives CASSLSTSGISYEQYF. This sequence joins TRBV5-1 and TRBJ2-7; 11 bases align to TRBD2. The CDR3 runs 16 residues. Losses at the gene ends were 1 base for V and 1 base for J; bases not matched to a gene: 4. CDR1 is SGHRS and CDR2 is YFSETQ in the germline V gene.